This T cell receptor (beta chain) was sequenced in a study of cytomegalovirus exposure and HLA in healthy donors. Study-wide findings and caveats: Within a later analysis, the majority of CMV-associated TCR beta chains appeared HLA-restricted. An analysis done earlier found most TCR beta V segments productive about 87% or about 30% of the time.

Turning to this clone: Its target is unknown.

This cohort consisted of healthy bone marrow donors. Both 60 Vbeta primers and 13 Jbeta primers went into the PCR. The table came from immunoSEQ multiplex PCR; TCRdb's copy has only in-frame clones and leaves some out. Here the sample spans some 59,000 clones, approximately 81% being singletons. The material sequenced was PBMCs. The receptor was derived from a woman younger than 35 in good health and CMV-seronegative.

CDR3 loop: CASSSGTTNEQFF. CDR3 sequence (DNA): TGTGCCAGCAGTTCCGGGACTACCAATGAGCAGTTCTTC. This chain connects TRBV6-4 to TRBJ2-1, with 7 bases fitting TRBD2. The CDR3 consists of 13 residues. Germline CDR1 reads MRHNA; CDR2 reads SNTAGT. The V gene end was trimmed by 5 bases and the J gene end by 6 bases; junction bases not matched to a gene: 4.